What follows are 9 T cell receptor beta chains derived from one specimen sequenced in a study of shared clonotypes between healthy human individuals. The naive CD8 subset, CD45RO-negative cells positively selected for CCR7, excluded terminally differentiated effector memory CD45RA+ cells. Assay used: immunoSEQ multiplex PCR; TCRdb lists only in-frame clones, some missing. The sample contains hundreds of thousands of clones, about 90% of which appear only once. The specimen was naive CD8+ T cells sorted from blood. These receptors were collected from a man in his thirties or forties in good health.

The chain links TRBV5-6 to TRBJ1-4, with no clear D. The CDR3 is 15 amino acids. The germline CDR1 and CDR2 sequences are SGHDT and YYEEEE. Trimming removed 0 bases at V and 8 bases at J, with 14 bases between. The CDR3 reads CASSLGAPRREKLFF. CDR3 DNA: TGTGCCAGCAGCTTGGGTGCACCCCGACGGGAAAAACTGTTTTTT.

The genes are TRBV5-5 and TRBJ2-7; D perhaps matches TRBD1 (5 bases). V gave up 5 bases and J gave up 2 bases, with 14 bases separating them. The CDR3 extends over 14 amino acids. The germline V gene has CDR1 SGHKS and CDR2 YYEKEE (reference sequence). CDR3 amino acids: CASSSRQTTYEQYF. The CDR3 nucleotides are TGTGCCAGCAGTTCGCGACAGACGACCTACGAGCAGTACTTC.

For this clone: The sample carries other DNA sequences with the same CDR3. V and J are TRBV13 and TRBJ1-5; unclear D gene. The V end was cut by 0 bases, the J end by 0 bases, with 0 bases between. This CDR3 contains 13 residues. Germline V lookup: CDR1 PRHDT, CDR2 FYEKMQ (reference sequence). CDR3 nucleotides: TGTGCCAGCAGCTTAGGTAGCAATCAGCCCCAGCATTTT. Translated, it gives CASSLGSNQPQHF. Drawing the rest from reference TRBV13 and TRBJ1-5, the complete variable domain is AAGVIQSPRHLIKEKRETATLKCYPIPRHDTVYWYQQGPGQDPQFLISFYEKMQSDKGSIPDRFSAQQFSDYHSELNMSSLELGDSALYFCASSLGSNQPQHFGDGTRLSIL.

The CDR3 bases are TGTGCCAGCAGCTTGAGGTTGGAGGGCCGCGGGACAGATACGCAGTATTTT. Protein product: CASSLRLEGRGTDTQYF. The rearrangement links TRBV5-8 to TRBJ2-3; perhaps TRBD2 as D (6 bases). CDR3 size: 17 residues. Trimming removed 1 base from V and 3 bases from J, with 18 bases in between. In germline, CDR1 is SGHTS, CDR2 YDEGEE. The full variable domain, with the rest looked up from reference TRBV5-8 and TRBJ2-3, is EAGVTQSPTHLIKTRGQQATLRCSPISGHTSVYWYQQALGLGLQFLLWYDEGEERNRGNFPPRFSGRQFPNYSSELNVNALELEDSALYLCASSLRLEGRGTDTQYFGPGTRLTVL.

The V and J genes are TRBV7-3 and TRBJ2-7; 9 bases are a match to TRBD1. CDR1 and CDR2 (germline): SGHTA, FQGTGA. CDR3 length equals 14 residues. V lost 5 bases and J lost 5; bases outside the gene matches: 7. CDR3 DNA sequence: TGTGCCAGCAGCCCACAGGGGGCGAACGACGAGCAGTACTTC. Translation: CASSPQGANDEQYF.

This clone was seen a single time. The chain employs TRBV5-6 and TRBJ1-2; 12 bases are a match to TRBD1. Germline V CDR1 and CDR2: SGHDT, YYEEEE. This CDR3 is 18 amino acids long. V lost 3 bases to trimming and J lost 2 bases; unmatched junction nucleotides: 11. The DNA for the CDR3 is TGTGCCAGCAGCTCCAACCGGGACAGGGGGCCCGCGAACTATGGCTACACCTTC. Translation gives CASSSNRDRGPANYGYTF.

The V gene is TRBV28, the J gene TRBJ2-7; TRBD1 matches 8 bases. This CDR3 is built from 16 residues. The germline gives CDR1 MDHEN, CDR2 SYDVKM. With 7 bases clipped from V and 5 bases from J, the junction kept 16 bases outside the gene matches. The CDR3 sequence: CASTPHTGQGLHEQYF. The DNA of the CDR3 is TGTGCCAGCACTCCGCATACCGGACAGGGTCTCCACGAGCAGTACTTC.

The count of this clone is one. CDR3 nucleotides: TGCGCCAGCAGCGGGGGCGTAGAGCAGTACTTC. It yields the protein CASSGGVEQYF. This chain uses TRBV5-1 with TRBJ2-7, with D perhaps matching TRBD1 (6 bases). Germline lookup yields CDR1 SGHRS and CDR2 YFSETQ. V was cut by 4 bases and J by 7 bases, with 9 bases left in between. CDR3 length: 11 amino acids.

V usage is TRBV29-1 and J usage is TRBJ2-7; D could derive from TRBD1 or TRBD2 (5 bases each). V lost 2 bases and J lost 0, with 14 bases in between. This CDR3 region has 15 residues. The germline V gene encodes CDR1 SQVTM and CDR2 ANQGSEA. The CDR3 DNA reads as TGCAGCGTTGAACTCCGGGACGCATCCTCCTACGAGCAGTACTTC. This codes for CSVELRDASSYEQYF.